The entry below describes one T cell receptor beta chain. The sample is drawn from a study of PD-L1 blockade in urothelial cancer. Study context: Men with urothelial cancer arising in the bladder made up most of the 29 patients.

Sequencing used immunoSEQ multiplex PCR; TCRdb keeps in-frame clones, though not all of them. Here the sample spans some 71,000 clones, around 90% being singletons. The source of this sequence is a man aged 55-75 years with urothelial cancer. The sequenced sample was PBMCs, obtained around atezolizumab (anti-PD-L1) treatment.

The CDR3 nucleotides read TGTGCCAGCAGCGCACGGACAGGGGTTACCGTAAATTCACCCCTCCACTTT. Its translation: CASSARTGVTVNSPLHF. The rearrangement uses TRBV13 and TRBJ1-6; TRBD1 matches 9 bases. Trimming removed 5 bases from V and 7 bases from J; junction bases left unmatched: 12. Germline V CDR1 and CDR2: PRHDT, FYEKMQ (reference sequence). This CDR3 region has 17 residues.